What follows are 20 T cell receptor beta chains derived from one specimen sequenced in a study of cytomegalovirus exposure and HLA in healthy donors. PCR primers comprised 60 Vbeta and 13 Jbeta primers. The data were produced by immunoSEQ multiplex PCR, yet TCRdb's version contains in-frame clones alone and is incomplete. Of about 130,000 clones listed, about 70% were seen once; the top ten hold 3% to 3.5%. Sequenced input: PBMCs. Receptor source: a man between 35 and 55 years old in good health and CMV-seronegative.

V is TRBV7-3 and J is TRBJ2-5, with TRBD2 identical over 9 bases. Germline V gene data show CDR1 as SGHTA and CDR2 as FQGTGA. The CDR3 runs to 18 residues. Unmatched junction bases numbered 10, after V lost 0 bases and J lost 2 bases. CDR3 sequence reads: CASSLTGREAGGQETQYF. The CDR3 DNA reads as TGTGCCAGCAGCTTAACGGGGAGGGAAGCGGGGGGACAAGAGACCCAGTACTTC. The full variable domain, with the rest looked up from reference TRBV7-3 and TRBJ2-5, is GAGVSQTPSNKVTEKGKYVELRCDPISGHTALYWYRQSLGQGPEFLIYFQGTGAADDSGLPNDRFFAVRPEGSVSTLKIQRTERGDSAVYLCASSLTGREAGGQETQYFGPGTRLLVL.

DNA for the CDR3: TGTGCCAGCAGTACAGGGTTCGCAGTTGGAAACACCATATATTTT. It codes for CASSTGFAVGNTIYF. V usage is TRBV28 and J usage is TRBJ1-3; D is possibly TRBD1 (6 bases). Germline-derived CDR1 and CDR2 are MDHEN and SYDVKM. This CDR3 is 15 amino acids long. V lost 5 bases and J lost 3, with 14 bases in between. Drawing the rest from reference TRBV28 and TRBJ1-3, the complete variable domain is DVKVTQSSRYLVKRTGEKVFLECVQDMDHENMFWYRQDPGLGLRLIYFSYDVKMKEKGDIPEGYSVSREKKERFSLILESASTNQTSMYLCASSTGFAVGNTIYFGEGSWLTVV.

The V gene is TRBV9, the J gene TRBJ2-1; 10 nucleotides line up with TRBD2. The V segment lost 4 bases and the J segment 4 bases; nucleotides outside the gene matches: 8. In germline, CDR1 is SGDLS, CDR2 YYNGEE. The CDR3 has 16 amino acids. CDR3 amino acids: CASSPPTSGDYNEQFF. The DNA for the CDR3 is TGTGCCAGCAGCCCTCCCACTAGCGGGGATTACAATGAGCAGTTCTTC.

This chain uses TRBV6-4 with TRBJ1-5, with D unresolved. V lost 4 bases to trimming and J lost 4 bases, with 8 bases between them. In germline, CDR1 is MRHNA, CDR2 SNTAGT. CDR3 length: 13 residues. The CDR3 coding sequence is TGTGCCAGCAGTGTTGGGGAGAATCAGCCCCAGCATTTT. Translated, it gives CASSVGENQPQHF.

Here the CDR3 reads CATSRVVGLSEQFF. The CDR3 DNA follows: TGTGCCACCAGCAGAGTCGTGGGGCTTAGTGAGCAGTTCTTC. The V and J genes are TRBV15 and TRBJ2-1, with a possible D match to TRBD1 (5 bases). This CDR3 is 14 amino acids long. Germline V gene lookup returns CDR1 LNHNV and CDR2 YYDKDF (reference sequence). The V and J ends lost 1 base and 9 bases respectively, with 13 bases between them.

The chain couples TRBV5-4 to TRBJ2-1; tentative D call: TRBD2 (6 bases). The ends were cut back, 4 bases at V and 8 bases at J, with 19 bases in the middle. CDR1 and CDR2 (germline): SGHNT, YYREEE (reference sequence). This CDR3 region has 15 residues. The CDR3 is CASSLGPRPGDEQFF. The CDR3 DNA sequence: TGTGCCAGCAGCCTGGGACCCCGTCCGGGGGATGAGCAGTTCTTC. Based on the CDR3 plus reference TRBV5-4 and TRBJ2-1, the full variable domain is ETGVTQSPTHLIKTRGQQVTLRCSSQSGHNTVSWYQQALGQGPQFIFQYYREEENGRGNFPPRFSGLQFPNYSSELNVNALELDDSALYLCASSLGPRPGDEQFFGPGTRLTVL.

The chain combines TRBV11-2 with TRBJ2-7, with D possibly TRBD1 on 6 matching bases. V was pared by 4 bases and J by 1 base, with 14 bases between. Germline V gene lookup returns CDR1 SGHAT and CDR2 FQNNGV. The CDR3 runs 15 residues. The CDR3 reads CASSSNPGVSYEQYF. CDR3 nucleotides: TGTGCCAGCAGCTCCAATCCAGGGGTATCCTACGAGCAGTACTTC.

The V gene is TRBV29-1, the J gene TRBJ2-1, with 9 bases fitting TRBD2. Germline V gene sequence: CDR1 SQVTM, CDR2 ANQGSEA. The V segment lost 3 bases and the J segment 7 bases; nucleotides outside the gene matches: 13. CDR3 size: 16 residues. The CDR3 DNA follows: TGCAGCGTTGAGGAACTCGGCGGGAGGGCCGTAAATGAGCAGTTCTTC. Translating it yields CSVEELGGRAVNEQFF.

This clone was observed a handful of times. J is TRBJ1-1 and V is TRBV9; 8 bases agree with TRBD1. CDR3 size: 17 residues. Germline lookup yields CDR1 SGDLS and CDR2 YYNGEE. V was pared by 0 bases and J by 0 bases, with 7 bases of the junction left unmatched. This CDR3 reads CASSVDPGQAMNTEAFF. The CDR3 coding sequence is TGTGCCAGCAGCGTAGACCCGGGACAGGCGATGAACACTGAAGCTTTCTTT. Looking up the rest from reference TRBV9 and TRBJ1-1 gives the full variable domain: DSGVTQTPKHLITATGQRVTLRCSPRSGDLSVYWYQQSLDQGLQFLIQYYNGEERAKGNILERFSAQQFPDLHSELNLSSLELGDSALYFCASSVDPGQAMNTEAFFGQGTRLTVV.

The chain is built from TRBV4-3 and TRBJ1-1; possibly TRBD1 for D (5 bases). The CDR3 runs 16 residues. V lost 3 bases to trimming and J lost 5 bases, with 19 bases between them. Germline V gene sequence: CDR1 LGHNA, CDR2 YSLEER. The CDR3, as DNA: TGCGCCAGCAGCCACGCCTCCCGGGTGGGGGGGACTGAAGCTTTCTTT. It encodes CASSHASRVGGTEAFF.

This clone was counted a few times. This chain uses TRBV19 with TRBJ1-5; no firm D call. The V end lost 5 bases, the J end lost 3 bases, and 14 bases lay between the germline ends. Germline-derived CDR1 and CDR2 are LNHDA and SQIVND (reference sequence). The CDR3 is made up of 15 amino acids. The CDR3 here is CASSSRPRVNQPQHF. The CDR3 coding sequence is TGTGCCAGTAGTTCCCGACCCCGGGTCAATCAGCCCCAGCATTTT.

The chain employs TRBV2 and TRBJ2-7; 14 bases are shared with TRBD2. From germline, CDR1 is SNHLY and CDR2 FYNNEI. CDR3 length equals 16 residues. The ends lost 6 bases at V and 0 bases at J; junction bases unmatched: 4. CDR3 coding DNA: TGTGCCAGCAGAGGACTAGCGGGGGGATACTCCTACGAGCAGTACTTC. This sequence encodes CASRGLAGGYSYEQYF.

The sample holds a few counts of this clone. Here the CDR3 reads CASSGAPLRQYF. In DNA form, the CDR3 reads TGTGCCAGCAGTGGGGCCCCTTTGAGGCAGTATTTT. The chain links TRBV6-1 to TRBJ2-3; the D is unclear. The CDR3 totals 12 residues. Trimming left V 4 bases short and J 11 bases short, with 13 bases between. Germline assignment: CDR1 MNHNS and CDR2 SASEGT.

This clone was picked up a small number of times. The chain recombines TRBV19 with TRBJ2-6; D possibly corresponds to TRBD2 (6 bases). The CDR3 runs to 18 residues. The V gene lost 2 bases and the J gene lost 2 bases, with 16 bases spanning the gap. Germline values: CDR1 LNHDA, CDR2 SQIVND (reference sequence). The chain's CDR3 is CASSIRIGAGPGANVLTF. The CDR3 bases are TGTGCCAGTAGTATAAGGATCGGGGCGGGGCCTGGGGCCAACGTCCTGACTTTC.

The rearrangement uses TRBV28 and TRBJ2-7; possible D gene TRBD2, 6 bases. The CDR3 totals 15 residues. The V gene's germline CDR1 is MDHEN and CDR2 SYDVKM. The V and J ends lost 2 bases and 3 bases respectively, with 14 bases between them. CDR3 coding DNA: TGTGCCAGCAGTTTAGGTGGTAGCGGCAACTACGAGCAGTACTTC. Translated, it gives CASSLGGSGNYEQYF.

In its sample, this clone was seen once. The genes are TRBV5-1 and TRBJ1-4, with 7 bases identical to TRBD1. The CDR3 sequence is 14 residues long. The germline gives CDR1 SGHRS, CDR2 YFSETQ. V shed 4 bases and J 13 bases; nucleotides not matched to a gene: 13. This CDR3 is CASSGQGVMRGLFF. CDR3 coding DNA: TGCGCCAGCAGCGGGCAGGGGGTCATGCGGGGACTGTTTTTT.

For the CDR3, the DNA is TGTGCCAGCAGTCGACCGGGACTAGCGGGACGGGCCGGGGAGCTGTTTTTT. Translating it yields CASSRPGLAGRAGELFF. The gene calls are TRBV2 and TRBJ2-2, with TRBD2 matching over 13 bases. Germline CDR1 and CDR2: SNHLY and FYNNEI. Germline trimming cut 5 bases from V and 6 bases from J; bases unmatched to any gene: 9. The CDR3 spans 17 residues. The variable domain in full, completed from reference TRBV2 and TRBJ2-2, reads EPEVTQTPSHQVTQMGQEVILRCVPISNHLYFYWYRQILGQKVEFLVSFYNNEISEKSEIFDDQFSVERPDGSNFTLKIRSTKLEDSAMYFCASSRPGLAGRAGELFFGEGSRLTVL.

The rearrangement joins TRBV10-3 to TRBJ1-1; no firm D call. This CDR3 is 15 amino acids long. Germline CDR1 ENHRY, CDR2 SYGVKD. The V gene lost 10 bases and the J gene lost 1 base, with 19 bases spanning the gap. CDR3 loop: CATGREVGENTEAFF. DNA for the CDR3: TGTGCCACCGGGAGGGAAGTAGGTGAGAACACTGAAGCTTTCTTT.

The chain has TRBV4-1 and TRBJ2-1; 11 nucleotides agree with TRBD2. Unmatched junction bases numbered 7, after V lost 0 bases and J lost 6 bases. Per the germline V gene, CDR1 is MGHRA and CDR2 is YSYEKL. This CDR3 has 17 residues. In DNA form, the CDR3 reads TGCGCCAGCAGCCAAGAATTGGAACTAGCGGGAGCCAATGAGCAGTTCTTC. Its protein is CASSQELELAGANEQFF.

The rearrangement links TRBV27 to TRBJ2-2, with TRBD1 matching over 7 bases. CDR3 length equals 14 residues. V shed 8 bases and J 4 bases; nucleotides not matched to a gene: 7. Per the germline V gene, CDR1 is MNHEY and CDR2 is SMNVEV (reference sequence). CDR3 in DNA: TGTGCCAGCCAGACAGGGCCGAGCACCGGGGAGCTGTTTTTT. This encodes CASQTGPSTGELFF.